Listed here are 5 T cell receptor beta chains from one sample, sequenced in a study of T cells in tuberculosis. Method: immunoSEQ multiplex PCR; TCRdb's copy keeps in-frame clones and lacks some. In the table there are around 22,000 clones, over 95% of which are singletons. Source material: PBMCs. Receptors originate from a donor between 5 and 29 years old with latent tuberculosis or without tuberculosis infection.

The V and J genes are TRBV5-1 and TRBJ2-1, with D possibly being TRBD2 (6 bases). Trimming stripped 0 bases from V and 4 bases from J, with 11 bases between. The length of the CDR3 is 15 residues. Germline loops: CDR1 SGHRS, CDR2 YFSETQ. The CDR3 region has the DNA TGCGCCAGCAGCTTGGGACATGGGGGGTACAATGAGCAGTTCTTC. Translated, it gives CASSLGHGGYNEQFF.

This rearrangement joins TRBV6-1 to TRBJ2-7, with 7 nucleotides matching TRBD1. V shed 6 bases, J shed 2 bases, and the junction held 7 bases outside the gene matches. The germline V gene encodes CDR1 MNHNS and CDR2 SASEGT. The CDR3 contains 14 residues. The CDR3 coding sequence is TGTGCCAGCAGGCCCCGACAGGGAGCCTACGAGCAGTACTTC. Translated, it gives CASRPRQGAYEQYF.

The chain recombines TRBV6-5 with TRBJ2-1; 7 bases map to TRBD2. V lost 11 bases and J lost 6; bases outside the gene matches: 16. CDR3 length: 15 residues. From germline, CDR1 is MNHEY and CDR2 SVGAGI. The CDR3 sequence is CAPFLLLADLNEQFF. The CDR3 DNA reads TGTGCCCCTTTCTTGCTTCTAGCGGATCTCAATGAGCAGTTCTTC.

This chain connects TRBV6-5 to TRBJ1-1; weak D call: TRBD1 (5 bases). The CDR3 totals 13 residues. V lost 4 bases to trimming and J lost 3 bases, with 9 bases between them. CDR1 is MNHEY and CDR2 is SVGAGI in the germline V gene. The CDR3 DNA is TGTGCCAGCAGTTCTCTAGGGGACACTGAAGCTTTCTTT. Translating gives CASSSLGDTEAFF.

The J gene is TRBJ2-1, the V gene TRBV18, with 8 bases identical to TRBD2. The CDR3 spans 15 residues. From germline, CDR1 is KGHSH and CDR2 LQKENI. Germline trimming cut 3 bases from V and 6 bases from J; bases unmatched to any gene: 7. Here the CDR3 DNA reads TGTGCCAGCTCACCGCGGACTAGCCCCCTCAATGAGCAGTTCTTC. Protein product: CASSPRTSPLNEQFF.